Sequencing of this T cell receptor beta chain was carried out in a study of HIV-infected patients and healthy controls. No cell fractionation was done, so the repertoire covers all unsorted peripheral blood T cells. RNA came from under 3 ml of peripheral blood. Study results and caveats: Compared with untreated HIV+ repertoires, healthy controls showed roughly threefold more distinct CDR3s and higher Shannon diversity. The authors saw processing only sixteen HIV-infected individuals as a major limitation on generality.

This clonotype is classed as medium-sized. As yet, its antigen is unknown. Reverse transcription used approximately 500 ng RNA and constant-region primers for alpha and beta. Using multiplexing indices, alpha and beta chain libraries were generated apart by chain-specific third strand synthesis. TCRdb re-analysed the 5' RACE reads in MiXCR, keeping a single row per CDR3 protein. The data contain about 9,700 distinct CDR3 sequences, roughly 8% of them singletons. V was cut by 1 base and J by 1 base, with 5 bases left in between. This CDR3 is built from 14 residues. The sequencing input was blood. The TCR comes from an adult in good health. The chain employs TRBV12-3 or TRBV12-4 and TRBJ1-3, with D hard to call. The CDR3 loop reads CASSLEGSGNTIYF. The CDR3 bases are TGTGCCAGCAGTTTAGAGGGATCTGGAAACACCATATATTTT.